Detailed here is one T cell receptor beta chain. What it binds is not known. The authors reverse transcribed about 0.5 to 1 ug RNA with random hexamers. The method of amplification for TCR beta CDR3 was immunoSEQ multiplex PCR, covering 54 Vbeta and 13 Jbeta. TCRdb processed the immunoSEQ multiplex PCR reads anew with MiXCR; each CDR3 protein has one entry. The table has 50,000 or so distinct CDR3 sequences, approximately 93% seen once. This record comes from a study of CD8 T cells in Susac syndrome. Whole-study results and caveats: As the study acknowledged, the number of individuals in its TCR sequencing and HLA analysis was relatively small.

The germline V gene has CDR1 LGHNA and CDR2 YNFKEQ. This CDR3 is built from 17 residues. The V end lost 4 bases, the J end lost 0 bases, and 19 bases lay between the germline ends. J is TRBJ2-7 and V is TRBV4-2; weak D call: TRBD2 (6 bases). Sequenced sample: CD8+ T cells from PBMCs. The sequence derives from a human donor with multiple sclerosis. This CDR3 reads CASSRSGDGPISYEQYF. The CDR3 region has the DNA TGTGCCAGCAGCCGGTCGGGGGACGGACCAATCTCCTACGAGCAGTACTTC.